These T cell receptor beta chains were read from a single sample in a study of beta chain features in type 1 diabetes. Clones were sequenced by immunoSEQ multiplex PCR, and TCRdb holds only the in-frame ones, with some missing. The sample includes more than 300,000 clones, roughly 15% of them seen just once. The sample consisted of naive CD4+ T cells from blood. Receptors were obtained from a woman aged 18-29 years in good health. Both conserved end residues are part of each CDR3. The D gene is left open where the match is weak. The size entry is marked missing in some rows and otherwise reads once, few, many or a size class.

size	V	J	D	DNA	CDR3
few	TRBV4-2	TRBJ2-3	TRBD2	TGTGCCAGCAGCCTTAAGCGGGAGGGCACAGATACGCAGTATTTT	CASSLKREGTDTQYF
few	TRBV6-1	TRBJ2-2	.	TGTGCCAGCGTCCGTGGGCGGGCGGGGGAGCTGTTTTTT	CASVRGRAGELFF
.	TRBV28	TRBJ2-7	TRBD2	TGTGCCAGCAGTTTAGTGTCCGGGGGGGTATACGAGCAGTACTTC	CASSLVSGGVYEQYF
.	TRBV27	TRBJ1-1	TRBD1	TGTGCCAGCAGTTTAATCAGGGGGAGTTGGAACACTGAAGCTTTCTTT	CASSLIRGSWNTEAFF
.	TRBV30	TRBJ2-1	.	TGTGCGCGGGGACGAGGGTCCTACAATGAGCAGTTCTTC	CARGRGSYNEQFF
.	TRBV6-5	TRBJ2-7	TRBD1	TGTGCCAGCAGTTACTCGGGACAGGGAGTCGAAGAGCAGTACTTC	CASSYSGQGVEEQYF
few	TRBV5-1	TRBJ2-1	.	TGCGCCAGCAGCTCAGGCGACATTGGCAATGAGCAGTTCTTC	CASSSGDIGNEQFF
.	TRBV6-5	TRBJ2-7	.	TGTGCCAGCAGTAACACGTACTACGAGCAGTACTTC	CASSNTYYEQYF
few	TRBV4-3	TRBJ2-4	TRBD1	TGCGCCAGCAGCCAAGAGCAGGGGGCAGCCAAAAACATTCAGTACTTC	CASSQEQGAAKNIQYF
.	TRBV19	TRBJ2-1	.	TGTGCCAGTAGTTCTAAAGGGGTGAGCTCCTACAATGAGCAGTTCTTC	CASSSKGVSSYNEQFF
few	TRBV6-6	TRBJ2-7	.	TGTGCCAGCAGTTACGCGGAGTCCGGGTACGAGCAGTACTTC	CASSYAESGYEQYF
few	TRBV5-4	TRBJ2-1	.	TGTGCCAGCAGCCGAATAGGGGGAAATGAGCAGTTCTTC	CASSRIGGNEQFF
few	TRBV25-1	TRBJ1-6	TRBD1	TGTGCCAGCAGTGGGGACAGGGTCTCACCCCTCCACTTT	CASSGDRVSPLHF
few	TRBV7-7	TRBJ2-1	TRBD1	TGTGCTAGCAGCTTAGACAGGGCCTCCTACAATGAGCAGTTCTTC	CASSLDRASYNEQFF
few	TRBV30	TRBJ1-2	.	TGTGCCTGGAGTTCGATGGCCGTGATCGTCGGCTACACCTTC	CAWSSMAVIVGYTF
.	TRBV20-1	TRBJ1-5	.	TGCAGTGCTAGAGGGGGCCAGCCCCAGCATTTT	CSARGGQPQHF
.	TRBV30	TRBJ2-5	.	TGTGCCTGGAGTGTTAGTAGCGGCATTCAAGAGACCCAGTACTTC	CAWSVSSGIQETQYF
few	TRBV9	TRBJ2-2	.	TGTGCCAGCAGCGTAACAGGGAACACCGGGGAGCTGTTTTTT	CASSVTGNTGELFF
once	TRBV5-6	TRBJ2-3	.	TGTGCCAGCAGCACGCGGGGACTCCGGAGCCGAGATACGCAGTATTTT	CASSTRGLRSRDTQYF
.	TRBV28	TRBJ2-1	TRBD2	TGTGCCAGCAGTCTTCTCGGGACTAGCGGAATCTACAATGAGCAGTTCTTC	CASSLLGTSGIYNEQFF
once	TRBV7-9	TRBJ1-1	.	TGTGCCAGCAGCTCCTTTGACACTGAAGCTTTCTTT	CASSSFDTEAFF
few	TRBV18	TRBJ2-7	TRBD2	TGTGCCAGCTCACTGGGACTAGCGGGAGGGCTCGGCGAGCAGTACTTC	CASSLGLAGGLGEQYF
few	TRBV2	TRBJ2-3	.	TGTGCCAGCCGCCCGGGGTTAGATACGCAGTATTTT	CASRPGLDTQYF
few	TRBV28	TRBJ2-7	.	TGTGCCAGCCTACCTCCAGGGACACCTTCCTACGAGCAGTACTTC	CASLPPGTPSYEQYF
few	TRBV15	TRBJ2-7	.	TGTGCCACCAGCAAATCGGGTAGGAGGTACGAGCAGTACTTC	CATSKSGRRYEQYF
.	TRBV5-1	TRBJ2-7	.	TGCGCCAGCACAGTTCAGGGAAGCGAGCAGTACTTC	CASTVQGSEQYF
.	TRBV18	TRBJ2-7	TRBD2	TGTGCCAGCTCACCACCGGGACTAGCGGGAGTAGGGCAGTACTTC	CASSPPGLAGVGQYF
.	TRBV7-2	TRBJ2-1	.	TGTGCCAGCAGCTTATATGCGGAGCAGTTCTTC	CASSLYAEQFF
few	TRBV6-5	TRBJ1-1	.	TGTGCCAGCAGTTACTCGAAAAGTTCCAGCACTGAAGCTTTCTTT	CASSYSKSSSTEAFF
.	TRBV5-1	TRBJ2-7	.	TGCGCCAGCAGCCCCGATCCGCGCTACGAGCAGTACTTC	CASSPDPRYEQYF
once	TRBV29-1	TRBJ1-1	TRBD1	TGCAGCGTTTCGAACCGGGACAGGGTTTTTGCTGAAGCTTTCTTT	CSVSNRDRVFAEAFF
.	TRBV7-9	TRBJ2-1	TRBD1	TGTGCCAGCAGCCCCGGGACAGGGGAGAACAATGAGCAGTTCTTC	CASSPGTGENNEQFF
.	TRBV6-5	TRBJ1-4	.	TGTGCCAGCAGTGAAACAGGGAAAAAACTGTTTTTT	CASSETGKKLFF
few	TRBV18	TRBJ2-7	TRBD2	TGTGCCAGCTCACCCCTTAGCGGGATCGACGAGCAGTACTTC	CASSPLSGIDEQYF
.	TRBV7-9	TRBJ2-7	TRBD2	TGTGCCAGCCAGAACTGGCGGGTTGCGGGAGAGTCTTACGAGCAGTACTTC	CASQNWRVAGESYEQYF
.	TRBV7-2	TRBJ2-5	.	TGTGCCAGCAGCCGAGCGGGCCCGATAGAGACCCAGTACTTC	CASSRAGPIETQYF
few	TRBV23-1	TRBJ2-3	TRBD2	TGCGCCAGCAGTTGGTGGACTAGCGCAGATACGCAGTATTTT	CASSWWTSADTQYF
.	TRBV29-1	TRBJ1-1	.	TGCAGTGTACTCACACTAAGGCCGGAGGGGAAAGCTTTCTTT	CSVLTLRPEGKAFF
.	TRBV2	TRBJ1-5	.	TGTGCCAGCAGCCCCGGACAGATTGCTAATCAGCCCCAGCATTTT	CASSPGQIANQPQHF
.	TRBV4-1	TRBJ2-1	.	TGCGCCAGCAGCCAGTCTCTAGCAAATGAGCAGTTCTTC	CASSQSLANEQFF
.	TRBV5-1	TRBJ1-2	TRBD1	TGCGCCAGCAGCTTTGGACAGGGAGCTAACTATGGCTACACCTTC	CASSFGQGANYGYTF
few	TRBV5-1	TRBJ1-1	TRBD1	TGCGCCAGCAGCACCCGGACAGGGGACTTATTAGAAGAAGCTTTCTTT	CASSTRTGDLLEEAFF
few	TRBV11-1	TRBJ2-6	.	TGTGCCAGCAGCCAACGGCGGACAGCTGGGGCCAACGTCCTGACTTTC	CASSQRRTAGANVLTF
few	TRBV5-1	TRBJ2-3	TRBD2	TGCGCCAGCAGCGTCGGACTAGAGGGGGATACGCAGTATTTT	CASSVGLEGDTQYF
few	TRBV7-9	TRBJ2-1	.	TGTGCCAGCAGCCGGGCTCGGGACTTAGATGAGCAGTTCTTC	CASSRARDLDEQFF
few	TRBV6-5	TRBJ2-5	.	TGTGCCAGCAGTTACTCGACGGGGACCCAGTACTTC	CASSYSTGTQYF
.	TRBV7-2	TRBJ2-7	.	TGTGCCAGCAGCTTAAGTGGGCAGGCCTCCTACGAGCAGTACTTC	CASSLSGQASYEQYF
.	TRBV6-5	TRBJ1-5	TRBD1	TGTGCCAGCAGTCAGGGGGGACAGCCCCAGCATTTT	CASSQGGQPQHF
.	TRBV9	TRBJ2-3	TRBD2	TGTGCCAGCAGCCCCCGGACTAGCGGGAGAGCGGATACGCAGTATTTT	CASSPRTSGRADTQYF
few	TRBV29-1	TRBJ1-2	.	TGCAGCGTTGAAGCACGGGGGGCGGGAAACTATGGCTACACCTTC	CSVEARGAGNYGYTF
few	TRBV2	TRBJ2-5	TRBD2	TGTGCCAGCAGTGACTTCGGCGGGGGGCAAGAGACCCAGTACTTC	CASSDFGGGQETQYF
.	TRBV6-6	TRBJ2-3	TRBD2	TGTGCCAGCAGTTCTAGCGGGATGGAGCAGTATTTT	CASSSSGMEQYF
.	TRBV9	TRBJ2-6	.	TGTGCCAGCAGCTTACTCCCTAATCCTTCTGGGGCCAACGTCCTGACTTTC	CASSLLPNPSGANVLTF
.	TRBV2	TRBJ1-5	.	TGTGCCAGTGGTCCCACAGGGAGAAATCAGCCCCAGCATTTT	CASGPTGRNQPQHF
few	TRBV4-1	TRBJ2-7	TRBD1	TGCGCCAGCAGCCAAGATGGTTTGGACAGGGGTATCTACGAGCAGTACTTC	CASSQDGLDRGIYEQYF